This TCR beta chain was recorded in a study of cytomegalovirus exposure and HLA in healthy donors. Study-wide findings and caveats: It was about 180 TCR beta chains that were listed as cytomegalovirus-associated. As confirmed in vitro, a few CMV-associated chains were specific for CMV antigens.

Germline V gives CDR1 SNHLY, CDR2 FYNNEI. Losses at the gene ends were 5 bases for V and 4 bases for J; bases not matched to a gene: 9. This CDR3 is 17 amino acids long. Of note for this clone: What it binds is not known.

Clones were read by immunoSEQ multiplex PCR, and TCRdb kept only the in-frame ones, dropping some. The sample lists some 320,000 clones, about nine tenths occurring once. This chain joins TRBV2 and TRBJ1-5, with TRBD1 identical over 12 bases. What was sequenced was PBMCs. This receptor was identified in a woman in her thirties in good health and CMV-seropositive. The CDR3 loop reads CASSQGQGARRNQPQHF. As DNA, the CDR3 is TGTGCCAGCAGTCAGGGACAGGGGGCGAGACGAAATCAGCCCCAGCATTTT.